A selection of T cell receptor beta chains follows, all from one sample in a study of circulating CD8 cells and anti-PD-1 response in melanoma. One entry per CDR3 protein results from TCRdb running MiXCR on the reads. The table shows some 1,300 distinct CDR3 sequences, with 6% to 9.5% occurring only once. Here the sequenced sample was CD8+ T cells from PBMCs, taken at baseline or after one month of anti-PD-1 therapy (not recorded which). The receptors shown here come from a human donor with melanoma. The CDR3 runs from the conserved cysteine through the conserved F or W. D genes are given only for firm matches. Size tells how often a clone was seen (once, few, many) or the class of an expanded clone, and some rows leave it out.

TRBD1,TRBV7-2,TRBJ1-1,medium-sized,TGTGCCAGCAGCTTAGGGCTCGACAGGGGGAGAACTGAAGCTTTCTTT,CASSLGLDRGRTEAFF
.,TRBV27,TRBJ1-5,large,TGTGCCAGCAGTTTAAGTGGCGGAGATCAGCCCCAGCATTTT,CASSLSGGDQPQHF
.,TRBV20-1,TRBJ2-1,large,TGCAGTGCTAGAGATCAAGTGTCAGGGTGGGAGAATGAGCAGTTCTTC,CSARDQVSGWENEQFF
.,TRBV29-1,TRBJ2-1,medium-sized,TGCAGCGTTCCTCAGACTAGGACAGGCTCCTACAATGAGCAGTTCTTC,CSVPQTRTGSYNEQFF
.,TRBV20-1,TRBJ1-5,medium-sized,TGCAGTGCTAGAGCGACAGGATATAGCAATCAGCCCCAGCATTTT,CSARATGYSNQPQHF
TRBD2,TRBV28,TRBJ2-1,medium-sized,TGTGCCAGCAGTTTGACTAGCACTAGTGAGCAGTTCTTC,CASSLTSTSEQFF
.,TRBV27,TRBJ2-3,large,TGTGCCAGCAGTCCCCAAATTTACACAGATACGCAGTATTTT,CASSPQIYTDTQYF
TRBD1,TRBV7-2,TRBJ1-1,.,TGTGCCAGCAGCTTAGCAGGGGGCCAGAACACTGAAGCTTTCTTT,CASSLAGGQNTEAFF
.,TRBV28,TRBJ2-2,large,TGTGCCAGCAGCCAGAACACCGGGGAGCTGTTTTTT,CASSQNTGELFF
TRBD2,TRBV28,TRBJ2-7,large,TGTGCCAGCAGTGGGACTAGCTTCGAGCAGTACTTC,CASSGTSFEQYF
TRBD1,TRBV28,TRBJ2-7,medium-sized,TGTGCCAGCAGTTTAGGGGACAGGGGGAACGAGCAGTACTTC,CASSLGDRGNEQYF
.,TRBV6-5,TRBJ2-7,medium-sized,TGTGCCAGCAGTTACTCGCAGGTACGCGAGCAGTACTTC,CASSYSQVREQYF
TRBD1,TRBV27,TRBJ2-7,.,TGTGCCAGCAGTCTTCGGGACAGCACCTACGAGCAGTACTTC,CASSLRDSTYEQYF
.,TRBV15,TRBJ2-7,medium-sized,TGTGCCACTCAACTGTACGAGCAGTACTTC,CATQLYEQYF
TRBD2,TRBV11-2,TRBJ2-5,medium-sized,TGTGCCAGCAGCTTAGAGTTCGGGGGAGGGAAGACCCAGTACTTC,CASSLEFGGGKTQYF
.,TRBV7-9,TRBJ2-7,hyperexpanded,.,CASSFGAGAYEQYF
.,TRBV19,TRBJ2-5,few,TGTGCCAGTAGTGGGAGACATCTGAAAGAGACCCAGTACTTC,CASSGRHLKETQYF
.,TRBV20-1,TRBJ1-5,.,TGCAGTGTTCCGGGACTGGCGGGTCCTACAGATACGCAGCATTTT,CSVPGLAGPTDTQHF
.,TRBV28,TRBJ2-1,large,TGTGCCAGCACCCCGTGGGGCCCCTACAATGAGCAGTTCTTC,CASTPWGPYNEQFF
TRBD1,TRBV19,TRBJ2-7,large,TGTGCCAGTAGTCTCCACCGACAGGGACGGGCCGAGCAGTACTTC,CASSLHRQGRAEQYF
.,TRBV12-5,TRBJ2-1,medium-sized,TGTGCTAGTGGCCCCGTCGTTGGGGAGCAGTTCTTC,CASGPVVGEQFF
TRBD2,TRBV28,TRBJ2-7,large,TGTGCCAGCAGTTTCGCCCTCGGGACTAGCGACTCCTACGAGCAGTACTTC,CASSFALGTSDSYEQYF
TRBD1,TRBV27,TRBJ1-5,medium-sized,TGTGCCAGCAGTTTAGACAGGGGCAATCAGCCCCAGCATTTT,CASSLDRGNQPQHF
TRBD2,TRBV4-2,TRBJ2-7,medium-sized,TGTGCCAGCAGCCAAGTTAGCGGGAGGGACGAGCAGTACTTC,CASSQVSGRDEQYF
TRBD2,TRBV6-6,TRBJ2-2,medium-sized,TGTGCCAGCAGTCCCTTCCCGGGACTAGCGGGAGTTAACACCGGGGAGCTGTTTTTT,CASSPFPGLAGVNTGELFF